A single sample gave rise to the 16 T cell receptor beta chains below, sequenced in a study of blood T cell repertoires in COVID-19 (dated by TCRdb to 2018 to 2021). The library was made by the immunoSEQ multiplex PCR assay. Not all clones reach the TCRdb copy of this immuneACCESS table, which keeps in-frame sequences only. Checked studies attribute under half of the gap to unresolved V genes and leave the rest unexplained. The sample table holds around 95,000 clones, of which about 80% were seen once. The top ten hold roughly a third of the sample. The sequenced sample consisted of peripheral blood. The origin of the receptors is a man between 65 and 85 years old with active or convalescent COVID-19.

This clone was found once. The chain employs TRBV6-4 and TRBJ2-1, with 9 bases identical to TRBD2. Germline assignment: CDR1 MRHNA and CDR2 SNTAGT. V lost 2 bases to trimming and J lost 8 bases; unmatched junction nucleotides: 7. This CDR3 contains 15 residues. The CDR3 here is CASSDIAGAVHEQFF. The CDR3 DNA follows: TGTGCCAGCAGTGACATAGCGGGAGCGGTCCATGAGCAGTTCTTC.

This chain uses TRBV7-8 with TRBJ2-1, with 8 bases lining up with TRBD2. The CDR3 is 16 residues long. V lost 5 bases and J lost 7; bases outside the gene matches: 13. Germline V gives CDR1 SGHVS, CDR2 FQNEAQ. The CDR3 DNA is TGTGCCAGCAGCACCATTATACCGGGAGGGCCAAATGAGCAGTTCTTC. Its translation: CASSTIIPGGPNEQFF.

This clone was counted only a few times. CDR3 DNA sequence: TGTGCCAGCAGCCCCCGACAAGACCGTGGCAATGAGCAGTTCTTC. Translating gives CASSPRQDRGNEQFF. The chain has TRBV6-5 and TRBJ2-1; D is ambiguous. There are 15 residues in the CDR3. V was shortened by 6 bases and J by 6 bases, with 18 bases between the two germline ends. CDR1 is MNHEY and CDR2 is SVGAGI in the germline V gene.

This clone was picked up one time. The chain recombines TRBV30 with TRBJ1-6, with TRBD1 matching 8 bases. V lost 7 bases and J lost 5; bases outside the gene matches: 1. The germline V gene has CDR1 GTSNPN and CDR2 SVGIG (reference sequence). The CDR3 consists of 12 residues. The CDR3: CAYRGNNSPLHF. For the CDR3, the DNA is TGTGCCTACAGGGGGAATAATTCACCCCTCCACTTT.

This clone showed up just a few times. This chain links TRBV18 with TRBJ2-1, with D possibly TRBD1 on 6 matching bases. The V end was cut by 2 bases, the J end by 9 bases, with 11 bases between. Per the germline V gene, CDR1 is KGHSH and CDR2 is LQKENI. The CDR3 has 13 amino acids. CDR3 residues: CASSPTQGTEQFF. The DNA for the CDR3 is TGTGCCAGCTCACCAACACAGGGCACTGAGCAGTTCTTC.

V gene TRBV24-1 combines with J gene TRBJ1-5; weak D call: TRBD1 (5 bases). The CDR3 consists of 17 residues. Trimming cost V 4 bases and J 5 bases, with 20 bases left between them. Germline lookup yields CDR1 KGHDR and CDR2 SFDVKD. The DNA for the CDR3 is TGTGCCACCAGTGACCCAACCCAAGGGACGGGGGATCAGCCCCAGCATTTT. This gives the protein CATSDPTQGTGDQPQHF.

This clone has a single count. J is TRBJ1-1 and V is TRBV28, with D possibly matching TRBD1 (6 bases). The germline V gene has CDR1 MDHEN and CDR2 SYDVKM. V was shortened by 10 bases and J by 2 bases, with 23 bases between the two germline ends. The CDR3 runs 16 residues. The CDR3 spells CATDNSGHLFNTEAFF. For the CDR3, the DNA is TGTGCCACCGATAACTCGGGACACCTCTTCAACACTGAAGCTTTCTTT.

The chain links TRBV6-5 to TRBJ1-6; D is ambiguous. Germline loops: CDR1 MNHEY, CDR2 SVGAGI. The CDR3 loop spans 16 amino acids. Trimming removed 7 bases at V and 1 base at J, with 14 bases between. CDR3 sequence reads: CASTFSRESYNSPLHF. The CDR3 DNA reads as TGTGCCAGCACTTTCTCTCGGGAGTCCTATAATTCACCCCTCCACTTT.

For the CDR3, the DNA is TGTGCCAGCAGTTTCAGGGGGCAATCCTACGAGCAGTACTTC. As protein: CASSFRGQSYEQYF. V usage is TRBV28 and J usage is TRBJ2-7; 8 positions agree with TRBD1. Trimming cost V 3 bases and J 1 base; bases outside gene matches: 2. The V gene's germline CDR1 is MDHEN and CDR2 SYDVKM. This CDR3 contains 14 residues.

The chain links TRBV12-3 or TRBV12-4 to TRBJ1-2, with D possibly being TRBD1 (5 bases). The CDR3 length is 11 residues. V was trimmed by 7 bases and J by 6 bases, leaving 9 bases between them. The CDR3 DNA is TGTGCCAGCACTTCGGGGGATGGCTACACCTTC. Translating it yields CASTSGDGYTF.

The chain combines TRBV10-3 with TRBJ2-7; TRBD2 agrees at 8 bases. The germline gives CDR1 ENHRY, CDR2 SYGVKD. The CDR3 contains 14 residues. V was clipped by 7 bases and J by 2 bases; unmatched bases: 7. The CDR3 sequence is CAINLAGIPYEQYF. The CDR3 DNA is TGTGCCATCAACCTAGCGGGCATTCCCTACGAGCAGTACTTC.

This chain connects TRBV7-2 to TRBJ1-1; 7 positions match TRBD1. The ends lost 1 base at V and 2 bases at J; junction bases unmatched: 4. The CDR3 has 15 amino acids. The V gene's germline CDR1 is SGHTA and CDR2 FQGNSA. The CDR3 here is CASSLVRQGNTEAFF. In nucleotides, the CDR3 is TGTGCCAGCAGCTTAGTGAGACAGGGTAACACTGAAGCTTTCTTT.

The CDR3 DNA reads TGTGCCAGCAGTGCTAATTCTGATCGGCCCCAGCATTTT. Amino acids: CASSANSDRPQHF. The rearrangement uses TRBV9 and TRBJ1-5; D gene uncertain. CDR1 is SGDLS, CDR2 YYNGEE, per germline. This CDR3 spans 13 amino acids. Trimming cost V 5 bases and J 9 bases, with 15 bases left between them.

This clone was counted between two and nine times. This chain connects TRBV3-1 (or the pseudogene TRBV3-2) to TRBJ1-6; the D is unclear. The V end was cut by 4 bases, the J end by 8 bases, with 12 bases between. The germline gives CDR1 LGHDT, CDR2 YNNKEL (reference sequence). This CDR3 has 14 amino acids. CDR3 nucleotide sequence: TGTGCCAGCAGCCCGAGTCGCTTGGATTCACCCCTCCACTTT. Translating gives CASSPSRLDSPLHF.

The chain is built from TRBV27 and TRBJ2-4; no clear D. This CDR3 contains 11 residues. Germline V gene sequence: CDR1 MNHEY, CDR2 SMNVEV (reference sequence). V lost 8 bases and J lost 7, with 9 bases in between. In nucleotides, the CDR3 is TGTGCCAGCCTTTCCGGGAACATTCAGTACTTC. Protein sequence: CASLSGNIQYF.

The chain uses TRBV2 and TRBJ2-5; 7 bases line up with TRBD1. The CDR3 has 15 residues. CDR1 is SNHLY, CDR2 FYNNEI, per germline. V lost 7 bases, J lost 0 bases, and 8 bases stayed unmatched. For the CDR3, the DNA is TGTGCCAGCAACCTTCCCAGGGGGTACCAAGAGACCCAGTACTTC. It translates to CASNLPRGYQETQYF.